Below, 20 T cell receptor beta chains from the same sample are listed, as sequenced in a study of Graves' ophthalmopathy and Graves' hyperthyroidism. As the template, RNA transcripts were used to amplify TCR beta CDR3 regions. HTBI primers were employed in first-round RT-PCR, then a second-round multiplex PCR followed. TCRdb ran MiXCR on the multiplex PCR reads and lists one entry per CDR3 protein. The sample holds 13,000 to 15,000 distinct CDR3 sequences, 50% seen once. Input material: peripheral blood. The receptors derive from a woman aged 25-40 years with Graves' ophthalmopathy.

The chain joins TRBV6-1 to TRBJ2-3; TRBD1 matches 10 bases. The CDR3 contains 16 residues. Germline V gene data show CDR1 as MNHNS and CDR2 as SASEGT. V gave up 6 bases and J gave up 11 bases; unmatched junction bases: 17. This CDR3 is CASSGKGTGAGCEQYF. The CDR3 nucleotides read TGTGCCAGCAGCGGAAAGGGGACAGGGGCTGGTTGCGAGCAGTATTTT.

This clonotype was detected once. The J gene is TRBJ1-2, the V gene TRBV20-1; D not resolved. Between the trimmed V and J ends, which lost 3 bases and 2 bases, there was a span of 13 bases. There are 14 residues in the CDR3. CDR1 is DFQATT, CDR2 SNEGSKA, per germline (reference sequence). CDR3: CSASRVSRNYGYTF. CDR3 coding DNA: TGCAGTGCTAGTCGGGTGTCCCGAAACTATGGCTACACCTTC.

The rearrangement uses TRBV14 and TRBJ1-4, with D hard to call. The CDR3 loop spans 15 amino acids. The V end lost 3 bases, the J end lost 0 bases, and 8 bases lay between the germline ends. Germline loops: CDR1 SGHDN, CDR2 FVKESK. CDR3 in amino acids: CASSQIATTNEKLFF. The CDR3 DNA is TGTGCCAGCAGCCAGATAGCTACAACTAATGAAAAACTGTTTTTT.

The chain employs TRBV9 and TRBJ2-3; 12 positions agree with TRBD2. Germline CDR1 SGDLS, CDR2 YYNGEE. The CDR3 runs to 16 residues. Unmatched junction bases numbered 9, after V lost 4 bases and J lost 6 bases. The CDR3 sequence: CASSITTSGSPDTQYF. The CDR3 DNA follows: TGTGCCAGCAGCATAACGACTAGCGGGAGTCCGGATACGCAGTATTTT.

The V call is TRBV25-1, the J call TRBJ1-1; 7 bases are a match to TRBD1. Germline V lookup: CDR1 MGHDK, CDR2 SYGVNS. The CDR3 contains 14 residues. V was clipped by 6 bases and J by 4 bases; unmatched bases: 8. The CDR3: CASRTGQRVTEAFF. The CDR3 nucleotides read TGTGCCAGCAGAACGGGACAGCGGGTCACTGAAGCTTTCTTT.

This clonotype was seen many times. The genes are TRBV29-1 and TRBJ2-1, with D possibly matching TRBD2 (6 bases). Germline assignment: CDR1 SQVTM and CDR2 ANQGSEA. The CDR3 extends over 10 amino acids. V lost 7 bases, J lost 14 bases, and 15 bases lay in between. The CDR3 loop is CSGLRTTEFF. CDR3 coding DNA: TGCAGCGGTCTCCGGACTACTGAGTTCTTC.

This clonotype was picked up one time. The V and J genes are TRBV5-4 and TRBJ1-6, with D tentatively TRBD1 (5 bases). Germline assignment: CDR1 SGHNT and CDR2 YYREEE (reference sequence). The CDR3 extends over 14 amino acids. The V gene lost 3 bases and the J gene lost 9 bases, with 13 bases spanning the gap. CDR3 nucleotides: TGTGCCAGCAGCTCGGGGGAGGAGGCTTCACCCCTCCACTTT. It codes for CASSSGEEASPLHF.

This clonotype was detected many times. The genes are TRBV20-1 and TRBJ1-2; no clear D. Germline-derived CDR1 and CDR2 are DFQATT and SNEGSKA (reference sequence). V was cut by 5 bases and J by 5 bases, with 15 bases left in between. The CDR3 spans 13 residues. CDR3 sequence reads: CSAGPRPDYGYTF. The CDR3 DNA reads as TGCAGTGCTGGGCCTCGGCCAGATTATGGCTACACCTTC.

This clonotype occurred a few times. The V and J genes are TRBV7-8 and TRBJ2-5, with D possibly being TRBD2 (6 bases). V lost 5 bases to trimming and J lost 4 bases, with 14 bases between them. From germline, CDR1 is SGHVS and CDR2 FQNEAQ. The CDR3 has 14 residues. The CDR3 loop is CASSPGEVSETQYF. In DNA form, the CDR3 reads TGTGCCAGCAGCCCGGGGGAGGTCTCAGAGACCCAGTACTTC.

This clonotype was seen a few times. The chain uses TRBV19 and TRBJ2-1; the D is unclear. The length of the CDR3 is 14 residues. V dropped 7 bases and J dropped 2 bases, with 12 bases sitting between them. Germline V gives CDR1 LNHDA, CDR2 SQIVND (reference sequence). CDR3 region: CASTLTLTYNEQFF. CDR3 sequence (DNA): TGTGCCAGTACCCTGACACTGACCTACAATGAGCAGTTCTTC.

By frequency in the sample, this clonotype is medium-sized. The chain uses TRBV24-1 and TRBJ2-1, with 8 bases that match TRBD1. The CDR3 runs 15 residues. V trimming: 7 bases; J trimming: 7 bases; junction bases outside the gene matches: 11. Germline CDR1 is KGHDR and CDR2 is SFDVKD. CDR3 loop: CATSAGGYLGNEQFF. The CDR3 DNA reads TGTGCCACCAGCGCAGGGGGCTATTTGGGGAATGAGCAGTTCTTC.

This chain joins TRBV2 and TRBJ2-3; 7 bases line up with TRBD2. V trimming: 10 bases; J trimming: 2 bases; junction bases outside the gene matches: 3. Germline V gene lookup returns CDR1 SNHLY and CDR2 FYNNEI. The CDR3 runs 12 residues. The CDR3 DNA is TGTGCCACCGGGACTACCACAGATACGCAGTATTTT. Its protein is CATGTTTDTQYF.

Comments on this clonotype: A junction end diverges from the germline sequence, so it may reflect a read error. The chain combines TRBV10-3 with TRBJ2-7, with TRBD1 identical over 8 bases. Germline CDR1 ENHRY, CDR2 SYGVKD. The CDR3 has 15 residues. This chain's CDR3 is CAIRDREQGVYEQYF. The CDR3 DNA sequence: TGTGCCATCAGAGATAGAGAACAGGGGGTCTATGAGCAGTACTTT.

The DNA for the CDR3 is TGCGCCAGTGCAACCACCCCCGGGCGACATAACTATGGCTACACCTTC. This sequence encodes CASATTPGRHNYGYTF. V and J are TRBV10-1 and TRBJ1-2; unclear D gene. V lost 9 bases and J 1 base, leaving 21 bases between the germline ends. The CDR3 is 16 amino acids. Germline values: CDR1 WNHNN, CDR2 SYGVQD (reference sequence).

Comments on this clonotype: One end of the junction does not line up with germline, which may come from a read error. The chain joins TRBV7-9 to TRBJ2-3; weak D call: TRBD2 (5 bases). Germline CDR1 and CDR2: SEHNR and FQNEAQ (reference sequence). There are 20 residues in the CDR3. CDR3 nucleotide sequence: TGTGCCTGCAGCCTAGGGCGGGCGAAAAATGAGGCGGATGAAACAGATACGCAGTATTTT. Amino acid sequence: CACSLGRAKNEADETDTQYF.

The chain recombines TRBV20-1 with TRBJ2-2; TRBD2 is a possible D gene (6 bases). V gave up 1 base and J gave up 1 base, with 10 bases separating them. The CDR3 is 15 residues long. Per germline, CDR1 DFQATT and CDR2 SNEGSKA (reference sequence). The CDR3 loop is CSARVGGRNTGELFF. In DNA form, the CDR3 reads TGCAGTGCTAGAGTCGGGGGAAGGAACACCGGGGAGCTGTTTTTT.

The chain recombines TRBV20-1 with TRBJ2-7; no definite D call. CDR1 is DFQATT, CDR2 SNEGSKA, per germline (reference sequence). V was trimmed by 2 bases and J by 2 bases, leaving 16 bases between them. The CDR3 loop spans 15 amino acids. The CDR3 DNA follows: TGCAGTGCTAGACCGACCGACATCCTTACCTACGAGCAGTACTTC. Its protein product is CSARPTDILTYEQYF.

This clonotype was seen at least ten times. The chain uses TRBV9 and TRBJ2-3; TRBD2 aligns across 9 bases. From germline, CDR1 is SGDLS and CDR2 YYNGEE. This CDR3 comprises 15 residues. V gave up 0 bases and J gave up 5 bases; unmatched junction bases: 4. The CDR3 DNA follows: TGTGCCAGCAGCGTAGTGGGAGCGGGAGGAGATACGCAGTATTTT. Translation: CASSVVGAGGDTQYF.

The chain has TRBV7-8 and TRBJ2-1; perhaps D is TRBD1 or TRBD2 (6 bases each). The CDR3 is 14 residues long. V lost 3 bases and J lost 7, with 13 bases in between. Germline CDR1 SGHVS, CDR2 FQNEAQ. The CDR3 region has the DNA TGTGCCAGCAGCTTTAGTAGGAGGGGGAATGAGCAGTTCTTC. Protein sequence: CASSFSRRGNEQFF.

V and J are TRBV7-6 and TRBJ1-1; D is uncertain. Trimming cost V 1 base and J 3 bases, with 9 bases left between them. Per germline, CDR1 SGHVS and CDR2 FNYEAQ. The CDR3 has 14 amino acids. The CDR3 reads CASSLEVVDTEAFF. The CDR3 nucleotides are TGTGCCAGCAGCTTAGAGGTCGTGGACACTGAAGCTTTCTTT.